This T cell receptor (beta chain) was obtained from a study of T cells in tumors after PD-1 blockade. Study-wide context: Patients had no prior checkpoint blockade, systemic immunosuppressants, or anti-cancer therapy within 4 weeks.

Only in-frame clones appear in the TCRdb table, and some are missing; sequencing was by immunoSEQ multiplex PCR. The sample records more than 40,000 clones, approximately 81% being singletons. This CDR3 spans 13 amino acids. With V trimmed by 8 bases and J by 4 bases, 7 bases remained unmatched. CDR1 is MNHEY, CDR2 SMNVEV, per germline (reference sequence). This chain connects TRBV27 to TRBJ1-1, with TRBD1 matching over 7 bases. This TCR derives from a human donor with basal cell carcinoma. The sample consisted of PBMCs, taken before anti-PD-1 treatment. CDR3 sequence reads: CASWDRGGTEAFF. CDR3 bases: TGTGCCAGCTGGGACAGAGGGGGCACTGAAGCTTTCTTT.